What follows is one T cell receptor beta chain and its context. Its antigen remains unknown. cDNA libraries for TCR alpha and TCR beta, carrying sample barcodes and UMIs, came from 5'RACE with constant-segment primers. TCRdb passed the 5' RACE reads through MiXCR, listing each CDR3 protein once. The data hold 530,000 or so distinct CDR3 sequences, with 17% observed a single time. These data come from a study of T-cell memory formation after mild COVID-19. On the study more broadly: Most TCR clusters belonged to a single donor. Study-level results: Contracting clones from day 15 to 85 showed balanced CD4/CD8; later expanders favored CD4+.

The sequenced sample was PBMCs or a T cell subset sorted from them (not recorded which). The sequence was collected from an adult woman who had mild COVID-19 (a few samples of this study predate the infection). Cell type and time point are not known.

The DNA of the CDR3 is TGCGCCAGCAGCCAAGACTATACCTACGAGCAGTACTTC. As protein: CASSQDYTYEQYF. The J gene is TRBJ2-7, the V gene TRBV4-1, with D hard to call. Germline assignment: CDR1 MGHRA and CDR2 YSYEKL. The CDR3 is 13 residues long. Deletions cut 0 bases from V and 2 bases from J, with 5 bases between.